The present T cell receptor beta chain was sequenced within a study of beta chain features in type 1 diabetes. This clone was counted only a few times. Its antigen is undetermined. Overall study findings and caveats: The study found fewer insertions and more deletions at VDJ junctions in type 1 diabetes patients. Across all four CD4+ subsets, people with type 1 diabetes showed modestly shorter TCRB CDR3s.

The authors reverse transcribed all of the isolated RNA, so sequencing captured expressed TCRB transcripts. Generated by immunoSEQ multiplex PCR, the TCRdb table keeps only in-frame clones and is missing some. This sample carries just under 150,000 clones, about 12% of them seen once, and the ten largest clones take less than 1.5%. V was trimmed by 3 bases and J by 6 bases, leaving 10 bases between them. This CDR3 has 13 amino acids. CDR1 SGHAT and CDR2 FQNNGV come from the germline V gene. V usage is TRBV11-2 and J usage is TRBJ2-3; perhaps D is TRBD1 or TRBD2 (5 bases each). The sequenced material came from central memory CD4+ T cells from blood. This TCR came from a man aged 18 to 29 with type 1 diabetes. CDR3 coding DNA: TGTGCCAGCAGCTTCGGGGCAGGGGATACGCAGTATTTT. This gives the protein CASSFGAGDTQYF.